This paragraph covers one TCR beta chain sequence. The junction and the germline gene differ at one end; a read error may be behind it. Random hexamers were used to reverse transcribe an amount of roughly 0.45 to 1 ug RNA. TCRdb re-called the immunoSEQ multiplex PCR reads with MiXCR, one entry per CDR3 protein. Here the sample spans more than 150,000 distinct CDR3 sequences, just under 95% being singletons. This specimen belongs to a study of CD8 T cells in Susac syndrome. Blood CD8+ and CD4+ T cells underwent high-throughput TCR beta sequencing. The CDR3 covers 11 residues. Germline-derived CDR1 and CDR2 are SGDLS and YYNGEE.

The source is a human donor with multiple sclerosis. Sequences were obtained from CD8+ T cells from PBMCs. The J gene is TRBJ2-2, the V gene TRBV9; D not certain. In DNA, the CDR3 is TGTGCCAGCAGCCGCGGTGGGGTGCTGTTTTTT. Translation: CASSRGGVLFF.